This T cell receptor (beta chain) stems from a study of technical replicates of blood from a handful of donors. The CDR3 extends over 15 amino acids. V lost 6 bases and J lost 7; bases outside the gene matches: 11. The germline V gene has CDR1 SGHRS and CDR2 YFSETQ. Sequencing used immunoSEQ multiplex PCR; TCRdb keeps in-frame clones, though not all of them. The data show about 8,700 clones, roughly 91% seen once. The sequence was obtained from a human donor in good health. J is TRBJ2-4 and V is TRBV5-1, with 9 bases identical to TRBD1. Sequencing was carried out using PBMCs. The CDR3 DNA reads as TGCGCCAGCACCACCTCCGGGACAGGGAGTAACATTCAGTACTTC. Amino acid sequence: CASTTSGTGSNIQYF.